This T cell receptor beta chain comes out of a study of blood T cell repertoires in COVID-19. About the study: Spain, Italy and the United States supplied samples that represented acute and convalescent COVID-19. From T cells, B-cell-depleted T cells, or PBMCs came the material, which was cDNA or gDNA.

The CDR3 length is 15 residues. The germline CDR1 and CDR2 sequences are SGDLS and YYNGEE. V trimming: 7 bases; J trimming: 7 bases; junction bases outside the gene matches: 10. This clone was observed a single time. The assay was immunoSEQ multiplex PCR, and TCRdb's table has in-frame clones only and misses some. The data contain about 200,000 clones, about 83% of them singletons. The sequenced material came from peripheral blood. This clonotype originated in a woman in her 70s with active or convalescent COVID-19. V usage is TRBV9 and J usage is TRBJ2-7, with 14 bases that match TRBD2. As DNA, the CDR3 is TGTGCCAGCGCCCCGACTAGCGGGAGGGCCGGTGAGCAGTACTTC. Translation: CASAPTSGRAGEQYF.